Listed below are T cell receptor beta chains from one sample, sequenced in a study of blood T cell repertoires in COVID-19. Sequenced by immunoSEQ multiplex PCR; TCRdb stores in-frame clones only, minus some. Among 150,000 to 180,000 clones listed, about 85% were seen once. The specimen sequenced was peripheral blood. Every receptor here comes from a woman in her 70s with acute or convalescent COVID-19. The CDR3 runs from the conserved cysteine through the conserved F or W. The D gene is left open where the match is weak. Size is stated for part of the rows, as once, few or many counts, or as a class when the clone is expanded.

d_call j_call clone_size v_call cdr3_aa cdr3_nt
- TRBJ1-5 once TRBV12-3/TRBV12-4 CATGLGEIQPQHF TGTGCCACCGGGTTAGGGGAAATCCAGCCCCAGCATTTT
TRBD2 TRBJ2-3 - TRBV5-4 CASSFSGGHTDTQYF TGTGCCAGCAGCTTCAGCGGGGGCCACACAGATACGCAGTATTTT
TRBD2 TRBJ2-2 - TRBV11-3 CASSAGLAGVAGELFF TGTGCCAGCAGCGCGGGACTAGCGGGCGTCGCCGGGGAGCTGTTTTTT
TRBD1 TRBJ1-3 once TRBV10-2 CASSATGVRNTIYF TGCGCCAGCAGCGCGACAGGGGTGCGCAACACCATATATTTT
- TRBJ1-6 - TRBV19 CASTLGSSYNSPLHF TGTGCCAGTACCCTAGGGAGCTCCTATAATTCACCCCTCCACTTT
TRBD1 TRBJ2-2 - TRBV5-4 CASSFGRGRTGELFF TGTGCCAGCAGCTTTGGCAGGGGGCGCACCGGGGAGCTGTTTTTT
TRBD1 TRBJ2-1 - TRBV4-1 CASSLDRGPYNEQFF TGCGCCAGCAGCCTCGACAGGGGGCCCTACAATGAGCAGTTCTTC
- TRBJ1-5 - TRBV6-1 CASSENRVQPQHF TGTGCCAGCAGTGAGAACAGGGTACAGCCCCAGCATTTT
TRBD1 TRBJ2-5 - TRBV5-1 CASSLQGVKETQYF TGCGCCAGCAGCCTACAGGGGGTAAAAGAGACCCAGTACTTC
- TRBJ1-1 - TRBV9 CASSVAPTGLEAFF TGTGCCAGCAGCGTAGCCCCGACAGGCCTTGAAGCTTTCTTT
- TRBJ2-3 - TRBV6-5 CATGGLRFSTDTQYF TGTGCCACTGGGGGGTTGCGATTTAGCACAGATACGCAGTATTTT
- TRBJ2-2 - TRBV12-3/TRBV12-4 CASSEANTGELFF TGTGCCAGCTCCGAGGCGAACACCGGGGAGCTGTTTTTT
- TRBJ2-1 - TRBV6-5 CASSSPGLDYNEQFF TGTGCCAGCAGCTCCCCAGGGTTGGACTACAATGAGCAGTTCTTC
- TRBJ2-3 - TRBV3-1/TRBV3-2 CASSRTFQDTQYF TGTGCCAGCAGCCGGACTTTCCAAGATACGCAGTATTTT
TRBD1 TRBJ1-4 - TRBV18 CASSAGTGDEKLFF TGTGCCAGCTCAGCCGGGACAGGGGATGAAAAACTGTTTTTT
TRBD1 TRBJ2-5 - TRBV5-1 CASSSDRASKETQYF TGCGCCAGCAGCAGCGACAGGGCCTCAAAAGAGACCCAGTACTTC
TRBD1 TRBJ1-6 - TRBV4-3 CASSQDPSGGPNSPLHF TGCGCCAGCAGCCAAGATCCGTCAGGGGGCCCCAATTCACCCCTCCACTTT
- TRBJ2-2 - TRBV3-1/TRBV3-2 CASRPSVQGTGELFF TGTGCCAGCAGACCCTCGGTGCAGGGGACCGGGGAGCTGTTTTTT
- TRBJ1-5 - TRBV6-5 CASSYRGTSNQPQHF TGTGCCAGCAGTTATAGGGGGACGAGCAATCAGCCCCAGCATTTT
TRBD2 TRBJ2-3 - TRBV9 CASSVGLAGGTDTQYF TGTGCCAGCAGCGTAGGATTAGCGGGGGGGACAGATACGCAGTATTTT
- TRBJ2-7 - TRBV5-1 CASSLWPGYEQYF TGCGCCAGCAGCTTGTGGCCTGGCTACGAGCAGTACTTC
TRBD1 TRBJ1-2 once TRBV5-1 CASSLGLGQGDYYGYTF TGCGCCAGCAGCTTGGGGCTCGGACAGGGTGATTACTATGGCTACACCTTC
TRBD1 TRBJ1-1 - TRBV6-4 CASRGQLNTEAFF TGTGCCAGCAGGGGACAGTTGAACACTGAAGCTTTCTTT
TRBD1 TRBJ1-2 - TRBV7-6 CASSFQGGYGYTF TGTGCCAGCAGCTTTCAGGGGGGCTATGGCTACACCTTC
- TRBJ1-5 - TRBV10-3 CAISESRGSNQPQHF TGTGCCATCAGTGAGTCGCGAGGGAGCAATCAGCCCCAGCATTTT
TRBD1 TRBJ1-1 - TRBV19 CASDQGQGSRAFF TGTGCCAGTGACCAGGGACAGGGTTCGAGAGCTTTCTTT
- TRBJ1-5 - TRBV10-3 CAISQAESNQPQHF TGTGCCATCAGCCAAGCGGAGAGCAATCAGCCCCAGCATTTT
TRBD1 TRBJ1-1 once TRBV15 CATRQGATEAFF TGTGCCACCAGACAGGGGGCCACTGAAGCTTTCTTT
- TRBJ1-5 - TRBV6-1 CASSERGSGLVYQPQHF TGTGCCAGCAGTGAACGGGGGTCGGGTCTTGTTTATCAGCCCCAGCATTTT
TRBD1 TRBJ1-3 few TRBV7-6 CASSSRQGAGNTIYF TGTGCCAGCAGCTCAAGACAGGGAGCTGGAAACACCATATATTTT
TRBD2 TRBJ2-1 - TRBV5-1 CASSRVLAGGYNEQFF TGCGCCAGCAGCCGTGTACTAGCGGGGGGCTACAATGAGCAGTTCTTC
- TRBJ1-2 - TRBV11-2 CASSLAGRGDYGYTF TGTGCCAGCAGCTTAGCCGGCCGGGGGGACTATGGCTACACCTTC
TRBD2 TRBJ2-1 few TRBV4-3 CASSQQRGGSYNEQFF TGCGCCAGCAGCCAGCAGCGGGGGGGCTCCTACAATGAGCAGTTCTTC
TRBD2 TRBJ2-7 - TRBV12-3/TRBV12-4 CASRGVYEQYF TGTGCCAGCCGGGGGGTCTACGAGCAGTACTTC